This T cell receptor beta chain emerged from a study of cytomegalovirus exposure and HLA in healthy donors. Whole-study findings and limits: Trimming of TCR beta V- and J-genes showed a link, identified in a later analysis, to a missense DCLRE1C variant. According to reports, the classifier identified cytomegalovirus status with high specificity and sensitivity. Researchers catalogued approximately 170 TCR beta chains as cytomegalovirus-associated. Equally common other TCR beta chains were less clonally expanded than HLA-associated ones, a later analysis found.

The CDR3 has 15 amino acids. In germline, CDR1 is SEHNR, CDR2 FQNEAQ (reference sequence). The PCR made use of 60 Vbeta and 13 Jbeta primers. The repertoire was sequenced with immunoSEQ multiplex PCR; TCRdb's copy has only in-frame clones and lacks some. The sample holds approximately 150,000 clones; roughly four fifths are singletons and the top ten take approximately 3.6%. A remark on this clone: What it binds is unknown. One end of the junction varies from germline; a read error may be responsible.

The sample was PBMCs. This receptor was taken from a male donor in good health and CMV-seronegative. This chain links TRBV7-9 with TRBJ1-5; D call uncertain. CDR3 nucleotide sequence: TGTTCCAGCAGTTCCGGGAGCCATAGCAATCAGCCCCAGCATTTT. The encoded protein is CSSSSGSHSNQPQHF.